Here is one T cell receptor beta chain with its context. The V and J ends lost 6 bases and 2 bases, in that order; junction bases with no gene match: 1. Per germline, CDR1 ENHRY and CDR2 SYGVKD. This CDR3 comprises 12 residues. This sample was included in a study of T-cell reconstitution after alpha-beta-depleted transplantation in children. It was with unique molecular identifiers that the TCRbeta library was prepared. TCRdb redid the calling of the PCR reads with MiXCR, one entry per CDR3 protein. The sample has 300,000 to 400,000 distinct CDR3 sequences, more than 10% seen once. The source material was PBMCs, sampled from the stem cell graft. This TCR was sampled from a human donor who donated a stem cell graft to a child with Fanconi anemia. The rearrangement links TRBV10-3 to TRBJ2-7, with 7 bases that match TRBD2. The CDR3 DNA reads TGTGCCATCAGGGGGGGGACCTACGAGCAGTACTTC. Encoded protein: CAIRGGTYEQYF.